This record concerns one TCR beta chain sequence. Its antigen is not identified. The record originates from a study of blood T cells in healthy people across ages. General study findings and limits: Conclusively comparing naive with antigen-experienced cells was impossible with unsorted PBMCs.

Germline values: CDR1 MNHEY, CDR2 SVGEGT. V lost 11 bases to trimming and J lost 8 bases; unmatched junction nucleotides: 9. The length of the CDR3 is 12 residues. The second PCR ran about 6 to 12 cycles with a sample-barcoded 5' primer and J-beta primers. A 12-random-nucleotide template-switch adaptor tagged each cDNA molecule. Using its own MiXCR run on the 5' RACE reads, TCRdb lists one record per CDR3 protein. The table lists about 800,000 distinct CDR3 sequences, approximately 25% of them singletons. Healthy individuals of Caucasian origin from Russia, aged roughly 6 to 90, served as donors. The same sample was also used in a study of T cells of mothers and their children. That source reports: Versus unrelated pairs, overlap was slightly higher in related mother-child pairs, without reaching significance.

This chain connects TRBV6-2 or TRBV6-3 to TRBJ2-1, with 7 bases aligning to TRBD1. The TCR was taken from a boy younger than 18 in good health. The sequencing input was blood. This chain's CDR3 is CAGARGWDEQFF. CDR3 DNA: TGTGCCGGCGCCAGGGGGTGGGATGAGCAGTTCTTC.